This T cell receptor (beta chain) was sequenced during a study of blood T cell repertoires in COVID-19. Across the study: The analysed material was cDNA or gDNA that came from T cells, B-cell-depleted T cells, or PBMCs.

Authors' data handling: Estimated nucleated cell counts came from reference gene primer amplification. Using immunoSEQ multiplex PCR, the repertoire was profiled, and TCRdb retains in-frame clones only, with some absent. V, J and clone size were drawn from that table, and D and trimming were deduced from the DNA. This sample has approximately 470,000 clones; 70% to 90% occur once, and the top ten carry roughly 3.2%. Germline V CDR1 and CDR2: MNHNY, SVGAGI (reference sequence). Trimming removed 6 bases from V and 1 base from J, with 15 bases in between. The CDR3 is 16 residues long. V is TRBV6-6 and J is TRBJ1-4; D is perhaps TRBD1 (6 bases). Sequencing was done on a sample of peripheral blood. The TCR comes from a human donor in a cohort sampled during active COVID-19. The CDR3 DNA follows: TGTGCCAGCAGAGAGGGACAAGGTTTAACTAATGAAAAACTGTTTTTT. Its protein is CASREGQGLTNEKLFF.